What follows are 9 T cell receptor beta chains derived from one specimen sequenced in a study of CD8 T cells in Susac syndrome. The authors reverse transcribed roughly 0.45 to 1 ug RNA with random hexamers. TCRdb recomputed calls from the immunoSEQ multiplex PCR reads with MiXCR, one row per CDR3 protein. This table holds about 150,000 distinct CDR3 sequences, approximately 96% found once. Specimen: CD4+ T cells from PBMCs. The receptor set was obtained from a human donor with Susac syndrome.

V is TRBV5-1 and J is TRBJ2-2, with D unclear. The CDR3 runs to 14 residues. Germline CDR1 reads SGHRS; CDR2 reads YFSETQ. The germline V and J ends were trimmed by 4 bases and 6 bases, with 13 bases remaining between them. The CDR3: CASSQDGGPGELFF. Here the CDR3 DNA reads TGCGCCAGCAGCCAAGACGGCGGACCCGGGGAGCTGTTTTTT.

This CDR3 reads CASSPTGAQPQHF. The CDR3 DNA reads as TGTGCCAGCAGTCCGACAGGGGCCCAGCCCCAGCATTTT. The chain joins TRBV14 to TRBJ1-5; TRBD1 agrees at 8 bases. The CDR3 totals 13 residues. The germline V gene encodes CDR1 SGHDN and CDR2 FVKESK. Trimming at V came to 6 bases and at J to 7 bases, leaving 5 bases not matched to a gene. The full variable domain, with the rest looked up from reference TRBV14 and TRBJ1-5, is EAGVTQFPSHSVIEKGQTVTLRCDPISGHDNLYWYRRVMGKEIKFLLHFVKESKQDESGMPNNRFLAERTGGTYSTLKVQPAELEDSGVYFCASSPTGAQPQHFGDGTRLSIL.

This rearrangement joins TRBV7-9 to TRBJ1-5, with unresolved D. V gave up 6 bases and J gave up 1 base, with 4 bases separating them. CDR3 length: 12 residues. Germline V gives CDR1 SEHNR, CDR2 FQNEAQ (reference sequence). The CDR3 sequence is CASSGSNQPQHF. CDR3 bases: TGTGCCAGCAGTGGAAGCAATCAGCCCCAGCATTTT.

This chain connects TRBV15 to TRBJ2-1; D call uncertain. The CDR3 extends over 11 amino acids. Trimming removed 8 bases from V and 0 bases from J, with 2 bases in between. The germline V gene encodes CDR1 LNHNV and CDR2 YYDKDF (reference sequence). The CDR3 spells CATSSYNEQFF. The CDR3 DNA reads TGTGCCACCTCCTCCTACAATGAGCAGTTCTTC.

This clonotype was detected once. The chain carries TRBV20-1 and TRBJ2-2; the match to TRBD2 covers 11 bases. V lost 2 bases to trimming and J lost 8 bases; unmatched junction nucleotides: 7. The CDR3 spans 15 residues. The germline V gene encodes CDR1 DFQATT and CDR2 SNEGSKA (reference sequence). The CDR3 region is CSARPSGGPSGELFF. DNA for the CDR3: TGCAGTGCTAGACCTAGCGGGGGGCCATCTGGGGAGCTGTTTTTT.

The genes are TRBV29-1 and TRBJ2-7; 14 bases fit TRBD2. V lost 7 bases to trimming and J lost 4 bases; unmatched junction nucleotides: 12. The V gene's germline CDR1 is SQVTM and CDR2 ANQGSEA. The CDR3 sequence is 16 residues long. DNA for the CDR3: TGCAGCGCCCGAGCCTCAGGGACTAGCGGGGGTTACGAGCAGTACTTC. Its protein is CSARASGTSGGYEQYF.

The sample holds one count of this clonotype. The genes are TRBV6-2 or TRBV6-3 and TRBJ2-1, with D unresolved. Germline CDR1 and CDR2: MNHEY and SVGEGT. V dropped 7 bases and J dropped 6 bases, with 16 bases sitting between them. The length of the CDR3 is 14 residues. CDR3 sequence reads: CASTSFPRTNEQFF. In nucleotides, the CDR3 is TGTGCCAGCACCTCCTTCCCAAGGACCAATGAGCAGTTCTTC.

The chain is built from TRBV24-1 and TRBJ2-3; TRBD1 aligns across 12 bases. The CDR3 runs to 15 residues. The V gene's germline CDR1 is KGHDR and CDR2 SFDVKD. J lost 5 bases, V lost 5 bases, and 4 bases had no gene match. The CDR3 region has the DNA TGTGCCACCAGTGGGGGACAGGGGGCGCGAGATACGCAGTATTTT. It specifies CATSGGQGARDTQYF.

In this sample, this clonotype turned up once. The chain has TRBV20-1 and TRBJ2-7; D call uncertain. The CDR3 contains 11 residues. Germline V gives CDR1 DFQATT, CDR2 SNEGSKA (reference sequence). V lost 6 bases and J lost 1, with 7 bases in between. In DNA form, the CDR3 reads TGCAGTGCATATAGTTCCTACGAGCAGTACTTC. This codes for CSAYSSYEQYF.